This is a list of T cell receptor beta chains from one sample in a study of blood T cells in healthy people across ages. TCRdb fed the 5' RACE reads into MiXCR, producing one record per CDR3 protein. The top ten clones hold approximately 17% of a sample with 1 million or so distinct CDR3 sequences, under 45% of them seen once. The sample comprised blood. The receptor source for this set is a woman in her sixties in good health. CDR3s include the opening cysteine and the closing phenylalanine or tryptophan. D genes are given only for firm matches. Clone size, where shown, is once, few, many, or a class for clones that have expanded.

size	J	D	V	DNA	CDR3
.	TRBJ2-2	TRBD2	TRBV7-2	TGTGCCAGCAGCTTCTGGGGTAGCGGGAGAAGGGCCGGGGAGCTGTTTTTT	CASSFWGSGRRAGELFF
once	TRBJ1-5	.	TRBV29-1	TGCAGCGTTAAGTTGGGCATCGATCAGCCCCAGCATTTT	CSVKLGIDQPQHF
few	TRBJ2-7	.	TRBV2	TGTGCCAGCAGTGACAGGCCGACCTACGAGCAGTACTTC	CASSDRPTYEQYF
.	TRBJ2-7	.	TRBV5-1	TGCGCCAGCAGCTTGGAAGGACACTTGTACGAGCAGTACTTC	CASSLEGHLYEQYF
few	TRBJ2-7	.	TRBV20-1	TGCAGTGCTAGAGCCCGGGAATCGGATGGCTACGAGCAGTACTTC	CSARARESDGYEQYF
few	TRBJ2-7	.	TRBV4-1	TGCGCCAGCAGCCCGACGCCGACTAGTGGCTCCTACGAGCAGTACTTC	CASSPTPTSGSYEQYF
.	TRBJ2-7	TRBD1	TRBV9	TGTGCCAGCAGCGTAGGTTCAGGACAGGCCTCCGAGCAGTACTTC	CASSVGSGQASEQYF
.	TRBJ1-3	TRBD1	TRBV20-1	TGCAGTGCCTTCGCCGGGACAGGGACTTCTGGAAACACCATATATTTT	CSAFAGTGTSGNTIYF
.	TRBJ2-5	.	TRBV5-5	TGTGCCAGCAGCTTGCCAGGGAGCCCGGAGACCCAGTACTTC	CASSLPGSPETQYF
.	TRBJ1-1	.	TRBV6-2/TRBV6-3	TGTGCCAGCAGTGGCCGCCGTGGAAGCGAGCGGAGCACTGAAGCTTTCTTT	CASSGRRGSERSTEAFF
.	TRBJ2-7	.	TRBV14	TGTGCCAGCAGCCAAGAAAGGGCTCTTCACTACGAGCAGTACTTC	CASSQERALHYEQYF
.	TRBJ2-3	TRBD1	TRBV30	TGTGCCAGGACTCCGGGGACAGGGACCCTCACAGATACGCAGTATTTT	CARTPGTGTLTDTQYF
few	TRBJ2-5	TRBD2	TRBV3-1	TGTGCCAGCAGCCGGGGACTAGTCCAAGAGACCCAGTACTTC	CASSRGLVQETQYF
once	TRBJ2-3	.	TRBV9	TGTGCCAGCAGCGCCGACGCGAGGGTCCTCACAGATACGCAGTATTTT	CASSADARVLTDTQYF
.	TRBJ2-5	.	TRBV4-1	TGCGCCAGCAGCCAAGTCAGGGGCGCAGAGACCCAGTACTTC	CASSQVRGAETQYF
.	TRBJ1-6	TRBD1	TRBV6-4	TGTGCCAGTCTCCTCCCCCGGACAGGGAGTTCACCCCTCCACTTT	CASLLPRTGSSPLHF